This TCR beta chain was found in a study of T cell repertoires in aging, cancer and after chemotherapy. This clonotype is medium-sized. Its antigen remains unknown. Rearranged V-D-J TRB sequences were amplified with a mixed TRB-A/B primer pool. TCRdb passed the multiplex PCR reads through MiXCR, listing each CDR3 protein once. The table has some 2,000 distinct CDR3 sequences, over 20% seen once. Peripheral blood genomic DNA, not sorted cells or RNA, was the template. The study, taken as a whole, reports: Untreated cancer patients had significantly lower blood TCR diversity than age-matched healthy donors. Median generation probability rose over the chemotherapy interval in each cancer cohort, suggesting rebound thymic output. In cancer patients, declining TCR diversity with age involved lost richness and lost evenness.

The sequence was obtained from a human donor with a solid tumor. What was sequenced was blood.

The CDR3 DNA reads as TGTGCCAGCAGCCACGGGACAGGGAATTCACCCCTCCACTTT. It specifies CASSHGTGNSPLHF. The chain uses TRBV6-5 and TRBJ1-6; TRBD1 aligns across 9 bases. After removal of 6 bases from V and 7 bases from J, the junction contained 4 bases not matched to a gene. This CDR3 has 14 residues. Germline assignment: CDR1 MNHEY and CDR2 SVGAGI.